The following is a T cell receptor beta chain sequence with its context. The CDR3 extends 3 residues past the end of the read, so its final part is completed from the germline J gene. This entry is derived from a study of Tregs in tolerant kidney transplant recipients. Here immunoSEQ multiplex PCR was the method, and the copy in TCRdb shows in-frame clones only, minus some. The sample data list 45,000 to 55,000 clones. CDR1 and CDR2 from the germline V gene are KGHSH and LQKENI. The V segment lost 0 bases and the J segment 4 bases; nucleotides outside the gene matches: 6. There are 16 residues in the CDR3.

The TCR originated in a human donor who received a combined kidney and bone marrow transplant. The specimen was CD4+ T cells from blood, collected before the transplant. The chain employs TRBV18 and TRBJ1-3; 7 bases are shared with TRBD1. The CDR3 region is CASSPPVGGHGNTIYF. Partial CDR3 DNA: TGTGCCAGCTCACCACCGGTAGGGGGCCACGGAAACACC.